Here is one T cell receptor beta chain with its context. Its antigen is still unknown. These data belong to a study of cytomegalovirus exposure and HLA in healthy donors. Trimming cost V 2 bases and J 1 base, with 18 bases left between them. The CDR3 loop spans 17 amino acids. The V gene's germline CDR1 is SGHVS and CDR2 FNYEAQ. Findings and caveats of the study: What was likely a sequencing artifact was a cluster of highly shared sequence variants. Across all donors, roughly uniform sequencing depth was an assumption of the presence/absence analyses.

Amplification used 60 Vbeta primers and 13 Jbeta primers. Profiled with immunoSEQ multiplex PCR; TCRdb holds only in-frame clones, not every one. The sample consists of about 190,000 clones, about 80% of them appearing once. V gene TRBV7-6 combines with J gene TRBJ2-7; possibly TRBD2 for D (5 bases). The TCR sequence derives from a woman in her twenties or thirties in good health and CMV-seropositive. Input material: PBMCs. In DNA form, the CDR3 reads TGTGCCAGCAGCTTAAAAGTGGCGCCTGAGGGATCCTACGAGCAGTACTTC. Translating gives CASSLKVAPEGSYEQYF.